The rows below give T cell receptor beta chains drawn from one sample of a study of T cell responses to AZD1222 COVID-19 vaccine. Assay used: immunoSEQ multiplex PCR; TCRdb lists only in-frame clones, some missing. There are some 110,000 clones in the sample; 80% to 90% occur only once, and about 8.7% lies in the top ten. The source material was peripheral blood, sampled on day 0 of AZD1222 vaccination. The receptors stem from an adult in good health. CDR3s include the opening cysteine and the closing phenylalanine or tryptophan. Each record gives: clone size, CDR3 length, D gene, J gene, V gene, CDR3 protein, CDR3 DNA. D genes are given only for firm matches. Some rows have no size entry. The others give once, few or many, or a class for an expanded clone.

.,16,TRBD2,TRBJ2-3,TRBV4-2,CASSQGTSGGADTQYF,TGTGCCAGCAGCCAAGGGACTAGCGGGGGGGCAGATACGCAGTATTTT
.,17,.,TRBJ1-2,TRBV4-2,CASSQEYTAAYGYGYTF,TGTGCCAGCAGCCAAGAATATACAGCCGCATACGGCTATGGCTACACCTTC
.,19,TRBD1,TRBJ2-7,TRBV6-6,CASSLGMRSGTGGLYEQYF,TGTGCCAGCAGTCTGGGGATGCGTAGCGGGACAGGGGGTTTGTACGAGCAGTACTTC
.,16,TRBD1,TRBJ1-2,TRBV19,CASSFGTGLSNYGYTF,TGTGCCAGTAGTTTCGGGACAGGGTTGAGCAACTATGGCTACACCTTC
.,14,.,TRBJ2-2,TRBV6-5,CASSLTHPTGELFF,TGTGCCAGCAGCCTTACTCATCCCACCGGGGAGCTGTTTTTT
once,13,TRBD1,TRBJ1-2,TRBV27,CASRPTGGHGYTF,TGTGCCAGCAGACCCACAGGGGGCCATGGCTACACCTTC
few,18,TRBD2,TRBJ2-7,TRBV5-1,CASSSTRAGGESSYEQYF,TGCGCCAGCAGCTCGACCAGGGCCGGGGGGGAGAGCTCCTACGAGCAGTACTTC
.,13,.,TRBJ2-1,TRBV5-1,CASSGGRYNEQFF,TGCGCCAGCAGCGGAGGCCGGTACAATGAGCAGTTCTTC
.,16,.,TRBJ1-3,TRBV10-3,CAISDPTQHSGNTIYF,TGTGCCATCAGTGATCCTACCCAGCACTCTGGAAACACCATATATTTT
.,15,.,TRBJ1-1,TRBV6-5,CASSYSLAPNTEAFF,TGTGCCAGCAGTTACTCCTTGGCCCCGAACACTGAAGCTTTCTTT
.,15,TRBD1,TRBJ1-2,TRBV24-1,CATSRWTGGDGGYTF,TGTGCCACCAGTCGCTGGACAGGGGGGGACGGTGGCTACACCTTC
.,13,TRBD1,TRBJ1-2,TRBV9,CASRGQRDYGYTF,TGTGCCAGCAGGGGACAGCGGGACTATGGCTACACCTTC
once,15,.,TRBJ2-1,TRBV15,CATSGMRTAGNEQFF,TGTGCCACCAGCGGCATGAGGACAGCAGGCAATGAGCAGTTCTTC
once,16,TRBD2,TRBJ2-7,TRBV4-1,CASSPNGLAASYEQYF,TGCGCCAGCAGCCCAAACGGACTAGCGGCCTCCTACGAGCAGTACTTC
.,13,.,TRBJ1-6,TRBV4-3,CASSQNPNSPLHF,TGCGCCAGCAGCCAAAACCCAAATTCACCCCTCCACTTT
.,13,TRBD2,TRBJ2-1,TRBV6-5,CASLPRWGGEQFF,TGTGCCAGCCTCCCTAGGTGGGGGGGTGAGCAGTTCTTC
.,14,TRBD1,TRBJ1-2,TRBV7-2,CASSPRQGNYGYTF,TGTGCCAGCAGCCCGAGACAGGGAAACTATGGCTACACCTTC
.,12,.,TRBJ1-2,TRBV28,CASRPSHYGYTF,TGTGCCAGCCGGCCCAGTCACTATGGCTACACCTTC
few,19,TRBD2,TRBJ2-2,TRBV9,CASSPTSGSWGYNTGELFF,TGTGCCAGCAGCCCTACTAGCGGGAGTTGGGGATATAACACCGGGGAGCTGTTTTTT
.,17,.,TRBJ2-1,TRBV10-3,CAISENVRAGGYNEQFF,TGTGCCATCAGTGAAAATGTTAGGGCAGGAGGGTACAATGAGCAGTTCTTC
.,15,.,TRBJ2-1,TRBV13,CASSLDLAASDEQFF,TGTGCCAGCAGCTTAGATCTCGCGGCGTCCGATGAGCAGTTCTTC
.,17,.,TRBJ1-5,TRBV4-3,CASSQEWRGFSNQPQHF,TGCGCCAGCAGCCAAGAATGGCGGGGGTTTAGCAATCAGCCCCAGCATTTT
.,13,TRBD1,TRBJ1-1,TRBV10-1,CASSGDRSEKAFF,TGCGCCAGCAGTGGGGACAGGTCTGAGAAAGCTTTCTTT
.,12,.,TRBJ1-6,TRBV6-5,CGGSLYNSPLHF,TGCGGAGGGTCCCTCTATAATTCACCCCTCCACTTT
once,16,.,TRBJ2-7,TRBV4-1,CASSQAIQTGKYEQYF,TGCGCCAGCAGCCAAGCAATCCAGACAGGAAAGTACGAGCAGTACTTC
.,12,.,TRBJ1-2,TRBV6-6,CASTINIYGYTF,TGTGCCAGCACGATTAACATTTATGGCTACACCTTC
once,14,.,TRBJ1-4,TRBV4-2,CASSQEGAYEKLFF,TGTGCCAGCAGCCAAGAGGGGGCTTACGAAAAACTGTTTTTT